These 5 T cell receptor beta chains came from one sample sequenced in a study of shared clonotypes between healthy human individuals. Using immunoSEQ multiplex PCR, the repertoire was profiled, and TCRdb retains in-frame clones only, with some absent. Here the sample spans 2 million to 2.5 million clones, about 95% being singletons. The naive CD8 population came from CD45RO-negative cells selected for CCR7, without terminally differentiated effector memory CD45RA+ cells. Sequencing was performed on naive CD8+ T cells sorted from blood. These receptors came from a man aged 18 to 29 in good health.

The V call is TRBV15, the J call TRBJ2-1, with D unclear. CDR3 length equals 14 residues. Trimming removed 5 bases from V and 6 bases from J, with 14 bases in between. Germline CDR1 LNHNV, CDR2 YYDKDF (reference sequence). The CDR3 DNA reads TGTGCCACCAGCCGAAAGGACGGGCGCAATGAGCAGTTCTTC. It is translated as CATSRKDGRNEQFF.

This clone was found once. Given a much more abundant clone one base away, this may be a read error. The chain combines TRBV19 with TRBJ1-1; D ambiguous. With 10 bases removed from V and 1 base from J, the gap between germline ends came to 7 bases. CDR3 length equals 11 residues. Germline CDR1 reads LNHDA; CDR2 reads SQIVND (reference sequence). CDR3 DNA: TGTGCCATCAGGAGGAACACTGAAGCTTTCTTT. Protein sequence: CAIRRNTEAFF.

The V and J genes are TRBV30 and TRBJ1-3, with D possibly being TRBD1 (5 bases). V gave up 1 base and J gave up 2 bases, with 12 bases separating them. This CDR3 contains 15 residues. Germline lookup yields CDR1 GTSNPN and CDR2 SVGIG (reference sequence). The CDR3 DNA follows: TGTGCCTGGAGTGACTACCAGGGCCCTGGAAACACCATATATTTT. Residues: CAWSDYQGPGNTIYF.

The chain combines TRBV9 with TRBJ2-5, with 7 bases identical to TRBD2. CDR1 SGDLS and CDR2 YYNGEE come from the germline V gene. This CDR3 region has 15 residues. The V gene end was trimmed by 0 bases and the J gene end by 3 bases; junction bases not matched to a gene: 5. The CDR3 protein is CASSVAASGKETQYF. Here the CDR3 DNA reads TGTGCCAGCAGCGTAGCGGCTAGCGGCAAAGAGACCCAGTACTTC. The full variable domain, completed using reference TRBV9 and TRBJ2-5, is DSGVTQTPKHLITATGQRVTLRCSPRSGDLSVYWYQQSLDQGLQFLIQYYNGEERAKGNILERFSAQQFPDLHSELNLSSLELGDSALYFCASSVAASGKETQYFGPGTRLLVL.

This sequence joins TRBV4-1 and TRBJ2-7; D remains ambiguous. The CDR3 sequence is 17 residues long. Germline lookup yields CDR1 MGHRA and CDR2 YSYEKL. With 2 bases removed from V and 0 bases from J, the gap between germline ends came to 17 bases. The CDR3 bases are TGCGCCAGCAGCCAACGCCATTCCGAGTCCTTCTCCTACGAGCAGTACTTC. This sequence encodes CASSQRHSESFSYEQYF.